The clone carrying this T cell receptor beta chain was observed a single time. The sample comes from a study of blood T cell repertoires in COVID-19. Study details: Whether acute or convalescent, the COVID-19 samples came from the United States, Italy and Spain. The cDNA or gDNA used as material had been derived from T cells, B-cell-depleted T cells, or PBMCs.

As processed by the authors: Estimation of nucleated cell counts relied on the amplification of reference gene primers. Clones were read by immunoSEQ multiplex PCR, and TCRdb kept only the in-frame ones, dropping some. V and J calls and clone size are those listed in that table; D and trimming were worked out from the DNA. The sample lists about 140,000 clones, 70% to 80% occurring once. V lost 1 base, J lost 5 bases, and 2 bases stayed unmatched. CDR1 is KGHSH and CDR2 is LQKENI in the germline V gene. The CDR3 sequence is 14 residues long. The sequence came from a woman of 80 years or more with active or convalescent COVID-19. The sequencing sample was made of peripheral blood. This rearrangement joins TRBV18 to TRBJ2-1; 7 nucleotides align to TRBD1. CDR3 in amino acids: CASSPQGQNNEQFF. As DNA, the CDR3 is TGTGCCAGCTCACCACAGGGACAGAACAATGAGCAGTTCTTC.